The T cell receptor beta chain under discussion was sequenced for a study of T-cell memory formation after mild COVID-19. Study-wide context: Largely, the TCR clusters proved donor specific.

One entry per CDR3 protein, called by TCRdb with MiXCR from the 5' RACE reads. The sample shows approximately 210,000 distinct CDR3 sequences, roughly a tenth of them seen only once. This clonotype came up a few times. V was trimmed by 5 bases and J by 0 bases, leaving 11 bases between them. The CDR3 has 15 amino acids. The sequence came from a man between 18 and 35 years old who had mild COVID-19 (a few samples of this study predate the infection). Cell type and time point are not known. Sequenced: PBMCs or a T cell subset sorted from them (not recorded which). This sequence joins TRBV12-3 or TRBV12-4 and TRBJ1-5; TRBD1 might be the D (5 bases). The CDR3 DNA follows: TGTGCCAGCAGTCTCGTGAGGGGTAGCAATCAGCCCCAGCATTTT. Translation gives CASSLVRGSNQPQHF.